Below, one TCR beta chain is given with its context. What it binds is unknown. These data belong to a study of shared clonotypes between healthy human individuals. Turning to the study itself: A few men and two women, aged 18 to 49, were donors.

Study-wide findings and caveats: All-four-donor shared clonotypes had higher generation probabilities than non-shared clonotypes did. Blood alone was sampled, and tissue repertoires likely differ.

Profiled with immunoSEQ multiplex PCR; TCRdb holds only in-frame clones, not every one. This sample has around 580,000 clones; roughly 98% occur once, and the top ten carry 0.3%. Trimming cost V 4 bases and J 6 bases; bases outside gene matches: 5. The CDR3 loop spans 15 amino acids. Germline CDR1 PRHDT, CDR2 FYEKMQ (reference sequence). CD45RO-negative cells were positively selected for CCR7, leaving out terminally differentiated effector memory CD45RA+ cells. Sample: naive CD8+ T cells sorted from blood. The chain carries TRBV13 and TRBJ2-7, with 14 nucleotides matching TRBD2. This clonotype originated in a man between 25 and 39 years old in good health. The CDR3 region is CASSSRTSGRFEQYF. The CDR3 DNA sequence: TGTGCCAGCAGCTCGCGGACTAGCGGGAGGTTCGAGCAGTACTTC. Combining the CDR3 with reference TRBV13 and TRBJ2-7 gives the whole variable domain AAGVIQSPRHLIKEKRETATLKCYPIPRHDTVYWYQQGPGQDPQFLISFYEKMQSDKGSIPDRFSAQQFSDYHSELNMSSLELGDSALYFCASSSRTSGRFEQYFGPGTRLTVT.